These 30 T cell receptor beta chains were all obtained from the same sample, sequenced in a study of cytomegalovirus exposure and HLA in healthy donors. Vbeta (60) and Jbeta (13) primers were used in the PCR. Sequencing used immunoSEQ multiplex PCR; TCRdb keeps in-frame clones, though not all of them. The sample has approximately 130,000 clones, 70% to 80% seen once. Sequencing was done on a sample of PBMCs. The receptors derive from a middle-aged man in good health and CMV-seronegative.

J is TRBJ1-1 and V is TRBV5-4; D may be TRBD1 (6 bases). Trimming took off 0 bases at V and 6 bases at J, with 15 bases between the two ends. The CDR3 runs to 15 residues. Germline V lookup: CDR1 SGHNT, CDR2 YYREEE (reference sequence). In DNA, the CDR3 is TGTGCCAGCAGCTTGGGAGGGGGTAGTATGGCTGAAGCTTTCTTT. As protein: CASSLGGGSMAEAFF.

This clone was seen a handful of times. The chain joins TRBV6-5 to TRBJ2-7; TRBD2 aligns across 16 bases. V was pared by 8 bases and J by 6 bases, with 4 bases of the junction left unmatched. CDR1 is MNHEY and CDR2 is SVGAGI in the germline V gene. The CDR3 covers 14 residues. The CDR3 sequence is CASGGLAGGLEQYF. CDR3 bases: TGTGCCAGCGGGGGACTAGCGGGAGGGCTCGAGCAGTACTTC.

The gene calls are TRBV6-5 and TRBJ2-1; TRBD2 matches at 10 bases. CDR3 size: 16 residues. CDR1 is MNHEY, CDR2 SVGAGI, per germline. The J segment lost 6 bases and the V segment lost 4 bases, leaving 9 bases of the junction unmatched. CDR3 DNA: TGTGCCAGCAGTTTTTCGGGACTAGCGACCCGCAATGAGCAGTTCTTC. It translates to CASSFSGLATRNEQFF.

This clone was counted only a few times. The chain carries TRBV7-9 and TRBJ2-5; D may be TRBD1 (6 bases). V lost 2 bases to trimming and J lost 0 bases, with 10 bases between them. CDR1 SEHNR and CDR2 FQNEAQ come from the germline V gene (reference sequence). CDR3 length equals 15 residues. CDR3 nucleotides: TGTGCCAGCAGCTTACTGACAGGCAACCAAGAGACCCAGTACTTC. Encoded protein: CASSLLTGNQETQYF.

Remarks on this clone: The sample holds other DNA sequences that translate to the same CDR3. The CDR3 DNA is TGCAGTGCTAGAGGAGGGGAGACCCAGTACTTC. As protein: CSARGGETQYF. The chain has TRBV20-1 and TRBJ2-5; a weak D match, TRBD2 (5 bases). V was cut by 1 base and J by 5 bases, with 5 bases left in between. This CDR3 has 11 residues. Germline V gene lookup returns CDR1 DFQATT and CDR2 SNEGSKA (reference sequence).

This rearrangement joins TRBV19 to TRBJ2-3; 8 bases are shared with TRBD1. The V gene end was trimmed by 6 bases and the J gene end by 1 base; junction bases not matched to a gene: 3. The length of the CDR3 is 14 residues. The germline V gene has CDR1 LNHDA and CDR2 SQIVND (reference sequence). In DNA, the CDR3 is TGTGCCAGTAGGGACAGGGAGGGCACAGATACGCAGTATTTT. Its protein is CASRDREGTDTQYF.

This clone occurred a few times. The rearrangement links TRBV7-9 to TRBJ2-2; 7 positions match TRBD1. The V segment lost 10 bases and the J segment 7 bases; nucleotides outside the gene matches: 15. The V gene's germline CDR1 is SEHNR and CDR2 FQNEAQ (reference sequence). The CDR3 sequence is 15 residues long. DNA of the CDR3: TGTGCCACCAAAATCACACAGGGGAACTTCGGGGAGCTGTTTTTT. Encoded protein: CATKITQGNFGELFF.

The V and J genes are TRBV15 and TRBJ2-3, with 7 positions matching TRBD2. V shed 5 bases and J 3 bases; nucleotides not matched to a gene: 11. This CDR3 comprises 16 residues. CDR1 LNHNV and CDR2 YYDKDF come from the germline V gene (reference sequence). The CDR3 nucleotides are TGTGCCACCAGCCGAACTGTGGGGGGAGGGACAGATACGCAGTATTTT. It is translated as CATSRTVGGGTDTQYF.

The V and J genes are TRBV29-1 and TRBJ2-7, with 9 bases fitting TRBD2. From germline, CDR1 is SQVTM and CDR2 ANQGSEA. CDR3 size: 15 residues. The trim removed 3 bases at V and 2 bases at J, leaving 8 bases unmatched. The CDR3 is CSVEETAGGAYEQYF. CDR3 nucleotide sequence: TGCAGCGTTGAGGAGACAGCGGGAGGCGCCTACGAGCAGTACTTC.

This clone was seen just once. The chain is built from TRBV29-1 and TRBJ2-5, with 8 positions matching TRBD1. Trimming removed 3 bases from V and 7 bases from J; junction bases left unmatched: 1. CDR3 length equals 11 residues. Looked up from germline, CDR1 is SQVTM and CDR2 is ANQGSEA. The DNA for the CDR3 is TGCAGCGTTGATACAGGGGGGACCCAGTACTTC. It is translated as CSVDTGGTQYF.

The chain couples TRBV5-1 to TRBJ2-7, with D hard to call. Trimming removed 0 bases at V and 2 bases at J, with 12 bases between. Germline V CDR1 and CDR2: SGHRS, YFSETQ. The CDR3 runs 15 residues. Here the CDR3 DNA reads TGCGCCAGCAGCTTGGGGCTAGTGAAAACCTACGAGCAGTACTTC. This sequence encodes CASSLGLVKTYEQYF. The full variable domain, in which reference TRBV5-1 and TRBJ2-7 provide the parts outside the CDR3, is KAGVTQTPRYLIKTRGQQVTLSCSPISGHRSVSWYQQTPGQGLQFLFEYFSETQRNKGNFPGRFSGRQFSNSRSEMNVSTLELGDSALYLCASSLGLVKTYEQYFGPGTRLTVT.

The chain links TRBV28 to TRBJ2-5; 10 nucleotides align to TRBD1. Germline CDR1 is MDHEN and CDR2 is SYDVKM. The CDR3 consists of 17 residues. V was pared by 4 bases and J by 3 bases, with 11 bases of the junction left unmatched. CDR3 protein: CASSSPGTGDIKETQYF. CDR3 in DNA: TGTGCCAGCAGTTCCCCAGGGACAGGGGACATCAAAGAGACCCAGTACTTC.

The rearrangement uses TRBV11-2 and TRBJ2-7; 13 bases agree with TRBD2. Trimming took 5 bases from V and 6 from J; bases not matched to a gene: 10. The CDR3 totals 16 residues. Germline V gene lookup returns CDR1 SGHAT and CDR2 FQNNGV. The DNA for the CDR3 is TGTGCCAGCAGCAGCTTGACTAGCGGGAGGTATTTCGAGCAGTACTTC. This translates into CASSSLTSGRYFEQYF.

This clone has more than one count but fewer than ten. V and J are TRBV5-1 and TRBJ2-3; D might be TRBD1 (6 bases). Deletions cut 4 bases from V and 9 bases from J, with 15 bases between. The CDR3 has 13 amino acids. The germline gives CDR1 SGHRS, CDR2 YFSETQ. CDR3: CASSPRPTGTQYF. CDR3 in DNA: TGCGCCAGCAGCCCGAGACCGACAGGAACGCAGTATTTT.

The gene calls are TRBV13 and TRBJ2-7, with a weak D call TRBD2 (6 bases). The CDR3 sequence is 14 residues long. CDR1 is PRHDT, CDR2 FYEKMQ, per germline (reference sequence). The V gene lost 0 bases and the J gene lost 2 bases, with 8 bases spanning the gap. This CDR3 is CASSLGPGAYEQYF. CDR3 coding DNA: TGTGCCAGCAGCTTAGGTCCGGGAGCCTACGAGCAGTACTTC.

The V gene is TRBV27, the J gene TRBJ2-5; D is possibly TRBD1 (5 bases). CDR1 MNHEY and CDR2 SMNVEV come from the germline V gene (reference sequence). V was pared by 6 bases and J by 1 base, with 12 bases between. This CDR3 is 14 amino acids long. The CDR3 is CASRPDTLQETQYF. Written as DNA, the CDR3 is TGTGCCAGCAGGCCGGACACTCTCCAAGAGACCCAGTACTTC.

J is TRBJ1-1 and V is TRBV5-4; the match to TRBD1 covers 8 bases. This CDR3 has 16 amino acids. V lost 3 bases to trimming and J lost 0 bases; unmatched junction nucleotides: 7. Germline V gives CDR1 SGHNT, CDR2 YYREEE (reference sequence). The CDR3 DNA reads as TGTGCCAGCAGCTGGGGGCAGGGGGCGATGAACACTGAAGCTTTCTTT. It codes for CASSWGQGAMNTEAFF.

The rearrangement links TRBV5-5 to TRBJ2-7; D uncertain. This CDR3 is 15 amino acids long. Per the germline V gene, CDR1 is SGHKS and CDR2 is YYEKEE (reference sequence). With 3 bases removed from V and 0 bases from J, the gap between germline ends came to 13 bases. CDR3 in amino acids: CASSSDIMSSYEQYF. CDR3 DNA: TGTGCCAGCAGCTCCGACATTATGAGCTCCTACGAGCAGTACTTC.

A single count supports this clone. One junction end does not reproduce the germline sequence, and a read error may be involved. The V call is TRBV30, the J call TRBJ1-2; D call uncertain. CDR1 and CDR2 from the germline V gene are GTSNPN and SVGIG (reference sequence). The CDR3 has 13 residues. In nucleotides, the CDR3 is TGTGCCCGGAGCTCGGGGAGCGGCTATGGCTACACCTTC. Protein: CARSSGSGYGYTF.

The gene calls are TRBV14 and TRBJ2-7, with D maybe TRBD1 (5 bases). This CDR3 is 14 amino acids long. Germline values: CDR1 SGHDN, CDR2 FVKESK. V was pared by 4 bases and J by 12 bases, with 22 bases between. Here the CDR3 DNA reads TGTGCCAGCAGCCCCACCCGATCGGACAACAACCCGTACTTC. Its protein is CASSPTRSDNNPYF.

V is TRBV28 and J is TRBJ2-3, with TRBD1 matching 7 bases. CDR3 length: 15 residues. Germline trimming cut 6 bases from V and 1 base from J; bases unmatched to any gene: 7. The germline V gene encodes CDR1 MDHEN and CDR2 SYDVKM. The CDR3 nucleotides read TGTGCCAGCAGCTCGGACAGGCTGCGCACAGATACGCAGTATTTT. Translation gives CASSSDRLRTDTQYF.

This chain joins TRBV15 and TRBJ2-7; D might be TRBD2 (5 bases). CDR3 length: 13 residues. CDR1 LNHNV and CDR2 YYDKDF come from the germline V gene (reference sequence). V dropped 1 base and J dropped 4 bases, with 8 bases sitting between them. CDR3 DNA: TGTGCCACCAGCAGAGGTGGGAGTTACGAGCAGTACTTC. Residues: CATSRGGSYEQYF.

V usage is TRBV28 and J usage is TRBJ2-5; 9 bases match TRBD2. Germline V gene lookup returns CDR1 MDHEN and CDR2 SYDVKM. Germline trimming cut 6 bases from V and 5 bases from J; bases unmatched to any gene: 10. CDR3 length equals 15 residues. The CDR3 here is CASRETAGGSETQYF. Here the CDR3 DNA reads TGTGCCAGCAGGGAAACAGCGGGAGGAAGTGAGACCCAGTACTTC.

This clone has just one count. V usage is TRBV19 and J usage is TRBJ1-1; TRBD1 matches at 7 bases. The V segment lost 6 bases and the J segment 1 base; nucleotides outside the gene matches: 2. Per germline, CDR1 LNHDA and CDR2 SQIVND (reference sequence). The CDR3 runs to 13 residues. The CDR3 sequence is CASSPGGNTEAFF. In DNA, the CDR3 is TGTGCCAGTAGCCCAGGGGGGAACACTGAAGCTTTCTTT.

The chain carries TRBV9 and TRBJ1-1; a weak D match, TRBD1 (5 bases). CDR3 length: 15 residues. The germline V gene has CDR1 SGDLS and CDR2 YYNGEE. V was clipped by 0 bases and J by 3 bases, with 12 bases between them. The CDR3 sequence: CASSVAGGDHTEAFF. CDR3 DNA: TGTGCCAGCAGCGTAGCTGGGGGGGACCACACTGAAGCTTTCTTT.

The V gene is TRBV9, the J gene TRBJ2-1, with D tentatively TRBD2 (5 bases). Trimming left V 2 bases short and J 10 bases short, with 7 bases between. Germline V gene sequence: CDR1 SGDLS, CDR2 YYNGEE. The CDR3 length is 11 residues. In nucleotides, the CDR3 is TGTGCCAGCAGCGTTGGGGAGGAGCAGTTCTTC. This translates into CASSVGEEQFF.

The rearrangement links TRBV7-9 to TRBJ2-7, with a weak D call TRBD2 (6 bases). The CDR3 spans 14 residues. V lost 8 bases and J 6 bases, leaving 20 bases between the germline ends. Germline CDR1 reads SEHNR; CDR2 reads FQNEAQ (reference sequence). CDR3 coding DNA: TGTGCCAGCTCGAACCAAAGGTGGGGAGGCGAGCAGTACTTC. Amino acids: CASSNQRWGGEQYF.

This clone was detected a few times. The gene calls are TRBV5-1 and TRBJ2-1; D remains ambiguous. Trimming took off 0 bases at V and 7 bases at J, with 11 bases between the two ends. The germline V gene encodes CDR1 SGHRS and CDR2 YFSETQ. This CDR3 contains 14 residues. The DNA for the CDR3 is TGCGCCAGCAGCTTGGAGTCGCGGCAGAATGAGCAGTTCTTC. Translated: CASSLESRQNEQFF.

The chain recombines TRBV2 with TRBJ2-3, with TRBD2 matching 9 bases. The CDR3 sequence is 15 residues long. Germline V gene sequence: CDR1 SNHLY, CDR2 FYNNEI. V lost 6 bases to trimming and J lost 2 bases; unmatched junction nucleotides: 6. CDR3 nucleotides: TGTGCCAGCAGCGCCGCGGGAGGGCCCACAGATACGCAGTATTTT. Its protein is CASSAAGGPTDTQYF.

This clone was seen repeatedly, ten times or more. This chain joins TRBV6-5 and TRBJ1-5; D is uncertain. The CDR3 consists of 13 residues. Germline V lookup: CDR1 MNHEY, CDR2 SVGAGI. With 2 bases removed from V and 4 bases from J, the gap between germline ends came to 6 bases. The CDR3 loop is CASSYGQNQPQHF. Written as DNA, the CDR3 is TGTGCCAGCAGTTACGGCCAAAATCAGCCCCAGCATTTT.